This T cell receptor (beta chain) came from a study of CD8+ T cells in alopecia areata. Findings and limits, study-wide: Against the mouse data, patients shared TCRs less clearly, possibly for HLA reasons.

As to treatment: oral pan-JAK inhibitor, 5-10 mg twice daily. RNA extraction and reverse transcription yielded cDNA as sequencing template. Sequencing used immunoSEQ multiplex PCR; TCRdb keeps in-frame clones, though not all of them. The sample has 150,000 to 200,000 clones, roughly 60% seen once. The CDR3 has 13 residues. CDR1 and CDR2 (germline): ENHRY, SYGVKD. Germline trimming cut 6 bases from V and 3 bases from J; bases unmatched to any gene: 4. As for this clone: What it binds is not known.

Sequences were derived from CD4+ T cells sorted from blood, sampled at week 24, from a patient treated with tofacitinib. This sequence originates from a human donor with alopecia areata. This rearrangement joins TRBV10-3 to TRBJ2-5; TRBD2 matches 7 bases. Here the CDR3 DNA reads TGTGCCATCAGGGGCGGGGGAGAAGAGACCCAGTACTTC. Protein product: CAIRGGGEETQYF.